These 29 T cell receptor beta chains were all obtained from the same sample, sequenced in a study of T cells in Graves' hyperthyroidism and ophthalmopathy. Template material for amplifying TCR beta CDR3 regions consisted of RNA transcripts. In the first-round RT-PCR of the TCR CDR3, the HTBI primer set was used. Via MiXCR, TCRdb re-called the multiplex PCR reads, giving one row per CDR3 protein. The sample lists about 99,000 distinct CDR3 sequences, about half seen once, with 26% in the top ten. The specimen was blood. The receptors come from a man aged 35 to 55 with Graves' hyperthyroidism.

This clonotype has a count of ten or more. This chain connects TRBV7-6 to TRBJ2-7; perhaps TRBD1 as D (5 bases). Trimming pared 3 bases from V and 3 bases from J, leaving 12 bases between. There are 14 residues in the CDR3. The germline CDR1 and CDR2 sequences are SGHVS and FNYEAQ. The CDR3 DNA reads TGTGCCAGCAGCTTCCGGACAAATAGCTACGAGCAGTACTTC. Its translation is CASSFRTNSYEQYF.

Points on this clonotype: This may arise from a read error, as a much more abundant clone is one base away. The V call is TRBV9, the J call TRBJ2-7; D is undetermined. With 7 bases removed from V and 2 bases from J, the gap between germline ends came to 16 bases. The germline V gene encodes CDR1 SGDLS and CDR2 YYNGEE. The CDR3 length is 14 residues. CDR3 region: CASGQVSGPYEQYF. DNA of the CDR3: TGTGCCAGCGGCCAAGTTTCAGGTCCCTACGAGCAGTACTTC.

This clonotype was seen at least ten times. V gene TRBV5-6 combines with J gene TRBJ1-3; D not resolved. Per the germline V gene, CDR1 is SGHDT and CDR2 is YYEEEE. The CDR3 runs to 16 residues. Between the trimmed V and J ends, which lost 7 bases and 0 bases, there was a span of 17 bases. The CDR3 DNA reads as TGTGCCAGCGGTCTGTCTCGGAGCATCTCTGGAAACACCATATATTTT. This gives the protein CASGLSRSISGNTIYF.

Concerning this clonotype itself: This may stem from a read error, because a much larger clone lies one nucleotide away. This is likely a read error, given that the CDR3 carries no conserved phenylalanine or tryptophan at its end. The gene calls are TRBV5-8 and TRBJ2-2; TRBD1 might be the D (6 bases). Trimming left V 7 bases short and J 1 base short, with 14 bases between. Germline V gene lookup returns CDR1 SGHTS and CDR2 YDEGEE. The CDR3 runs to 15 residues. This chain's CDR3 is CASRRDNLNTGELFL. Here the CDR3 DNA reads TGTGCCAGCCGCCGGGACAATTTGAACACCGGGGAGCTGTTTCTT.

In this sample, this clonotype turned up a few times. V usage is TRBV7-3 and J usage is TRBJ1-2, with 8 nucleotides matching TRBD1. The V and J ends lost 3 bases and 2 bases, in that order; junction bases with no gene match: 2. Germline lookup yields CDR1 SGHTA and CDR2 FQGTGA. This CDR3 contains 14 residues. CDR3 region: CASSFRDRNYGYTF. The CDR3 DNA is TGTGCCAGCAGCTTCCGGGACAGGAACTATGGCTACACCTTC.

This clonotype came up a few times. The chain couples TRBV6-2 or TRBV6-3 to TRBJ2-7; a weak D match, TRBD2 (5 bases). The V end lost 7 bases, the J end lost 0 bases, and 10 bases lay between the germline ends. The CDR3 covers 13 residues. Germline CDR1 and CDR2: MNHEY and SVGEGT. CDR3 region: CASKLANSYEQYF. CDR3 DNA sequence: TGTGCCAGCAAGCTAGCAAACTCCTACGAGCAGTACTTC.

This clonotype was seen at least ten times. This chain joins TRBV6-5 and TRBJ1-3; maybe TRBD1 (5 bases). Trimming cost V 5 bases and J 2 bases, with 16 bases left between them. Per germline, CDR1 MNHEY and CDR2 SVGAGI. The CDR3 is 16 amino acids. This CDR3 is CASSPRKGRAGNTIYF. The CDR3 region has the DNA TGTGCCAGCAGTCCCCGAAAGGGGAGGGCTGGAAACACCATATATTTT.

The chain uses TRBV7-4 and TRBJ1-6; 7 bases match TRBD1. Germline trimming cut 5 bases from V and 7 bases from J; bases unmatched to any gene: 5. CDR3 length equals 14 residues. Germline CDR1 SGHVT, CDR2 SQSDAQ. In DNA form, the CDR3 reads TGTGCCAGCAGCCCCGGGACAGTGAATTCACCCCTCCACTTT. It specifies CASSPGTVNSPLHF.

Details on this clonotype: This may be a read error: a much more frequent sequence differs by one nucleotide. V is TRBV10-3 and J is TRBJ1-1; TRBD1 agrees at 10 bases. The germline V gene encodes CDR1 ENHRY and CDR2 SYGVKD. The CDR3 has 16 amino acids. This CDR3 reads CASRSDRGKGYTVAFF. CDR3 bases: TGTGCCAGCAGGTCGGACAGGGGGAAAGGGTACACTGTAGCTTTCTTT.

The chain uses TRBV20-1 and TRBJ2-5; a weak D match, TRBD1 (6 bases). The CDR3 covers 14 residues. CDR1 is DFQATT, CDR2 SNEGSKA, per germline (reference sequence). V was shortened by 0 bases and J by 3 bases, with 11 bases between the two germline ends. CDR3 region: CSARDRGRKETQYF. As DNA, the CDR3 is TGCAGTGCTAGAGATAGGGGGAGAAAAGAGACCCAGTACTTC.

This clonotype has ten or more counts. The genes are TRBV11-2 and TRBJ1-6; weak D call: TRBD1 (6 bases). V was cut by 5 bases and J by 5 bases, with 16 bases left in between. Germline loops: CDR1 SGHAT, CDR2 FQNNGV. This CDR3 spans 16 amino acids. The CDR3 sequence is CASSARTAGHNSPLHF. The CDR3 bases are TGTGCCAGCAGCGCCCGGACAGCGGGGCATAATTCACCCCTCCACTTT.

This clonotype was seen ten or more times. The rearrangement uses TRBV5-6 and TRBJ1-2; TRBD1 matches 8 bases. Trimming took 4 bases from V and 8 from J; bases not matched to a gene: 10. Germline assignment: CDR1 SGHDT and CDR2 YYEEEE. CDR3 size: 14 residues. The CDR3 reads CASSTRQGIKGYTF. As DNA, the CDR3 is TGTGCCAGCAGCACTCGACAGGGGATAAAGGGCTACACCTTC.

This chain joins TRBV6-6 and TRBJ2-5, with D possibly matching TRBD1 (6 bases). With 1 base removed from V and 7 bases from J, the gap between germline ends came to 13 bases. Germline V gene data show CDR1 as MNHNY and CDR2 as SVGAGI (reference sequence). The CDR3 is 14 residues long. CDR3 coding DNA: TGTGCCAGCAGTTACTTGAAGGAAGGGGGGACCCAGTACTTC. This codes for CASSYLKEGGTQYF.

This sequence joins TRBV2 and TRBJ2-1; 15 bases fit TRBD2. Germline V gene data show CDR1 as SNHLY and CDR2 as FYNNEI. The ends lost 3 bases at V and 2 bases at J; junction bases unmatched: 2. This CDR3 region has 17 residues. The CDR3 nucleotides are TGTGCCAGCAGTGATGGACTAGCGGGGGGGCCCTACAATGAGCAGTTCTTC. Amino acids: CASSDGLAGGPYNEQFF.

This clonotype showed up many times. The rearrangement joins TRBV7-9 to TRBJ1-2; 8 bases agree with TRBD1. The CDR3 has 18 amino acids. Looked up from germline, CDR1 is SEHNR and CDR2 is FQNEAQ (reference sequence). J gave up 5 bases and V 1 base, and 15 bases lay outside the gene matches. The CDR3 is CASSLGVGQGSTTYGYTF. Here the CDR3 DNA reads TGTGCCAGCAGCTTAGGTGTTGGACAGGGTTCCACCACTTATGGCTACACCTTC.

The chain has TRBV2 and TRBJ2-7; the match to TRBD1 covers 11 bases. The CDR3 consists of 15 residues. Per germline, CDR1 SNHLY and CDR2 FYNNEI. Trimming took 2 bases from V and 6 from J; bases not matched to a gene: 6. CDR3 sequence (DNA): TGTGCCAGCAGTGAAACCGGGACAGGGGGATCCGAGCAGTACTTC. Amino acids: CASSETGTGGSEQYF.

This clonotype is medium-sized. The J gene is TRBJ1-2, the V gene TRBV10-3, with 7 bases matching TRBD1. Germline V lookup: CDR1 ENHRY, CDR2 SYGVKD. The J segment lost 8 bases and the V segment lost 4 bases, leaving 7 bases of the junction unmatched. The length of the CDR3 is 13 residues. CDR3 in DNA: TGTGCCATCAGTGGACAGGGCGGTCAGGGCTACACCTTC. This gives the protein CAISGQGGQGYTF.

The chain joins TRBV11-1 to TRBJ2-5; TRBD1 aligns across 10 bases. The V gene end was trimmed by 4 bases and the J gene end by 5 bases; junction bases not matched to a gene: 4. Germline CDR1 reads SGHAT; CDR2 reads FQDESV (reference sequence). The CDR3 has 14 amino acids. CDR3: CASSYRQGAETQYF. The DNA of the CDR3 is TGTGCCAGCAGCTACCGACAGGGGGCTGAGACCCAGTACTTC. The variable domain in full, completed from reference TRBV11-1 and TRBJ2-5, reads EAEVAQSPRYKITEKSQAVAFWCDPISGHATLYWYRQILGQGPELLVQFQDESVVDDSQLPKDRFSAERLKGVDSTLKIQPAELGDSAMYLCASSYRQGAETQYFGPGTRLLVL.

V gene TRBV11-2 combines with J gene TRBJ2-2; possible D gene TRBD1, 6 bases. The V end was cut by 2 bases, the J end by 0 bases, with 10 bases between. The CDR3 contains 16 residues. The V gene's germline CDR1 is SGHAT and CDR2 FQNNGV. The CDR3 loop is CASSLKGHPNTGELFF. CDR3 DNA sequence: TGTGCCAGCAGCTTAAAGGGACACCCGAACACCGGGGAGCTGTTTTTT.

The V call is TRBV19, the J call TRBJ2-3, with unresolved D. The CDR3 has 15 residues. Deletions cut 5 bases from V and 3 bases from J, with 15 bases between. Germline CDR1 is LNHDA and CDR2 is SQIVND (reference sequence). This CDR3 is CASSPLGDYTDTQYF. The CDR3 DNA follows: TGTGCCAGTAGTCCCCTGGGTGATTATACAGATACGCAGTATTTT.

On this clonotype: The conserved final phenylalanine or tryptophan is absent from the CDR3, which likely points to a read error. The chain recombines TRBV13 with TRBJ2-2; TRBD2 agrees at 11 bases. This CDR3 has 18 residues. CDR1 is PRHDT and CDR2 is FYEKMQ in the germline V gene (reference sequence). Germline trimming cut 5 bases from V and 2 bases from J; bases unmatched to any gene: 10. The CDR3 loop reads CASSPTVTSGRNTGELFL. The CDR3 DNA is TGTGCCAGCAGCCCTACAGTTACTAGCGGGAGAAACACCGGGGAGCTGTTTCTT.

In regard to this clonotype: Because it lacks the conserved phenylalanine or tryptophan at the end, this CDR3 is likely a read error. No DNA is shown, since the ends of the CDR3 on it are uncertain; the CDR3 is the one TCRdb lists. The chain uses TRBV2 and TRBJ2-2; the D segment call TRBD1 is taken from the table without a DNA check. The CDR3 adds up to 15 amino acids, both ends counted. The germline CDR1 and CDR2 sequences are SNHLY and FYNNEI. CDR3 loop: CASSDGGWNTGELSS.

This clonotype was counted ten times or more. This chain joins TRBV10-2 and TRBJ1-2; TRBD1 matches 9 bases. CDR3 size: 15 residues. Trimming removed 2 bases from V and 8 bases from J; junction bases left unmatched: 9. Germline CDR1 reads WSHSY; CDR2 reads SAAADI. Here the CDR3 DNA reads TGCGCCAGCAGTGAGGGGACAGGGCTACCGGGAGGCTACACCTTC. Residues: CASSEGTGLPGGYTF.

CDR3 in DNA: TGCAGCGCTGGGTCTGGACAGGGATATGGAGGCTACACCTTC. Amino acids: CSAGSGQGYGGYTF. The chain has TRBV29-1 and TRBJ1-2; 8 bases match TRBD1. J gave up 8 bases and V 7 bases, and 15 bases lay outside the gene matches. The CDR3 sequence is 14 residues long. CDR1 and CDR2 (germline): SQVTM, ANQGSEA.

The chain uses TRBV7-8 and TRBJ2-3; D may correspond to TRBD1 or TRBD2 (6 bases each). Germline CDR1 is SGHVS and CDR2 is FQNEAQ. Trimming stripped 7 bases from V and 2 bases from J, with 16 bases between. This CDR3 region has 15 residues. The CDR3 loop is CASNWGAVITDTQYF. CDR3 nucleotide sequence: TGTGCCAGCAACTGGGGGGCGGTAATCACAGATACGCAGTATTTT.

The gene calls are TRBV20-1 and TRBJ1-1; 7 bases are a match to TRBD1. CDR1 DFQATT and CDR2 SNEGSKA come from the germline V gene (reference sequence). Trimming removed 1 base from V and 5 bases from J; junction bases left unmatched: 10. The CDR3 covers 15 residues. The CDR3 nucleotides read TGCAGTGCTAGAGTCCCGACAGGGTTGGGGACTGAAGCTTTCTTT. The encoded protein is CSARVPTGLGTEAFF.

The V gene is TRBV29-1, the J gene TRBJ2-5; 8 bases match TRBD1. The junction had 5 bases not matched to a gene; V was cut back by 5 bases and J by 0 bases. The CDR3 covers 14 residues. Germline V CDR1 and CDR2: SQVTM, ANQGSEA. For the CDR3, the DNA is TGCAGCGTTCAAGGGACAGGCAACCAAGAGACCCAGTACTTC. Its protein product is CSVQGTGNQETQYF.

On this clonotype: The junction departs from the called germline gene at one end, perhaps through a read error. This chain joins TRBV29-1 and TRBJ1-3; no reliable D call. The CDR3 extends over 15 amino acids. CDR1 is SQVTM, CDR2 ANQGSEA, per germline. As DNA, the CDR3 is TGCAGCGTTGTTGTAGGGAGTAACTCTGGAGACACCATATATTTT. This translates into CSVVVGSNSGDTIYF. Looking up the rest from reference TRBV29-1 and TRBJ1-3 gives the full variable domain: SAVISQKPSRDICQRGTSLTIQCQVDSQVTMMFWYRQQPGQSLTLIATANQGSEATYESGFVIDKFPISRPNLTFSTLTVSNMSPEDSSIYLCSVVVGSNSGDTIYFGEGSWLTVV.

This clonotype has ten or more counts. The chain has TRBV2 and TRBJ2-7, with D possibly TRBD2 on 6 matching bases. Germline loops: CDR1 SNHLY, CDR2 FYNNEI. CDR3 size: 16 residues. V was shortened by 0 bases and J by 1 base, with 13 bases between the two germline ends. The CDR3 bases are TGTGCCAGCAGTGAAGCGTTGCAGGGACTGTCCTACGAGCAGTACTTC. It encodes CASSEALQGLSYEQYF.